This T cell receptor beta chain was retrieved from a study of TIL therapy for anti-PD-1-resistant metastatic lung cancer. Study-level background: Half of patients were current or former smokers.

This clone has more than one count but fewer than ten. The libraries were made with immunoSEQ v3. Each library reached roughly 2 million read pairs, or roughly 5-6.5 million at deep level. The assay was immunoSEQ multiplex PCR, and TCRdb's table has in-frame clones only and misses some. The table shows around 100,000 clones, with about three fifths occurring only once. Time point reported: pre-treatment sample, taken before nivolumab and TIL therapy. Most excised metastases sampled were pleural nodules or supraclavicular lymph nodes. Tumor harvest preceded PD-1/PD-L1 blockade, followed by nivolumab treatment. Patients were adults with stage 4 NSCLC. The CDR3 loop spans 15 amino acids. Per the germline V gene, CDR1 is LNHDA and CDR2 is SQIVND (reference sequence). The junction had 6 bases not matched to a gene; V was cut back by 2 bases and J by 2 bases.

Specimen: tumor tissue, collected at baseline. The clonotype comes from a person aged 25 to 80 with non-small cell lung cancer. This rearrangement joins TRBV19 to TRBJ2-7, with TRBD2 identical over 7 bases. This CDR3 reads CASSISSGSTYEQYF. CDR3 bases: TGTGCCAGTAGTATATCTAGCGGTTCTACCTACGAGCAGTACTTC.